This T cell receptor (beta chain) was captured in a study of chemoradiotherapy in HPV16-positive cancers (dated by TCRdb to between 2022 and 2023). For the wider study: Using functional T-cell assays on cells from two HPV16-positive patients, the researchers defined candidate HPV-specific T-cell clones and common TCR motifs. The study set out to ask whether T-cell immunity against the HPV oncoproteins E6 and E7 changes over the course of chemoradiotherapy and whether that immunity affects survival. The candidate HPV-specific TCRs and motifs were then tracked in TCR repertoires from about 93 patients with HPV-related cancers.

Repertoires were sampled repeatedly over the course of chemoradiotherapy, so clonal expansion could be followed in the tumor microenvironment. With regard to this clone: Its antigen target is currently unknown. No much larger clone exists at a distance of one base, and base qualities are not known.

Points the paper makes about the study in general: In HPV16-positive patients, expansion of HPV-responsive T cells during chemoradiotherapy was found to be associated with improved recurrence-free survival. Only a couple of HPV16-positive patients were used to derive the functional definition of HPV-specific T cells, and the survival association was reported for HPV16-positive patients. Expansion of candidate HPV-specific clones and E7-related TCR motifs was observed in the tumor microenvironment during treatment, whereas no such expansion was observed for non-HPV-specific T cells.

Library generation was performed with the immunoSEQ multiplex PCR assay. The table comes from immuneACCESS by way of TCRdb, which keeps in-frame sequences with V and J called. Part of the clones is missing from these tables; in studies checked, under half for an unresolved V gene and the rest for unknown reasons. The sample records roughly 21,000 clones, roughly 86% of which are singletons. In total, the top ten clones hold less than 2.5% of the sample. The sequence derives from a human donor with HPV-associated anogenital cancer. Sample: blood, taken from a patient who underwent chemoradiotherapy.

The bases read TGTGCCAGCAGCGTTAAGCGGGAGAACCGGTACGAGCAGTACTTC. It encodes CASSVKRENRYEQYF. The V and J segments used are TRBV9 and TRBJ2-7; TRBD2 fits 8 bases in the junction. The CDR3 runs 15 residues from the cysteine to the phenylalanine. Of the read, only the CDR3 DNA is kept; its 45 bases are in frame from base 1. Unmatched junction bases come to 8, with V trimmed by 2 bases and J by 4 bases. The CDR1 and CDR2 encoded by the germline V gene are SGDLS and YYNGEE.